This TCR beta chain comes out of a study of cytomegalovirus exposure and HLA in healthy donors (dated 2017 in TCRdb). The study in broad terms: In an earlier analysis of several hundred of the donors, less than 350 Gb of sequence data and some 120 million unique TCR beta sequences from about 180 million T cells were reported. Roughly 300 gigabases of sequencing data and approximately 84 million unique TCR sequences were included in an early release covering 550 to 650 HLA-typed donors. The genetic ancestry cluster associated with self-reported Caucasian donors included over 65% of the roughly 410 genotyped donors. The study was designed to test whether signatures of past pathogen exposure could be identified by cataloging public T cell receptors. The T cell repertoires of some 700 subjects were profiled by immunosequencing and related to cytomegalovirus serostatus. Along with the roughly 710-subject first cohort, a separate validation cohort of 120 different subjects was used. High-throughput TCR immunosequencing, statistical association of individual TCRs with disease status, and machine learning were combined to predict cytomegalovirus infection status. In a later analysis, previously published TCR beta repertoires from several hundred donors were re-analyzed and high-resolution HLA genotyping was added so that TCR occurrence patterns could be studied. The later analysis used no new phenotypic data to find candidate immune exposures, relying instead on TCR beta sequences and their occurrence across donors. An earlier analysis of 587 of the donors applied high-throughput TCR beta sequencing to assess whether each TCR beta V gene segment acted as functional or pseudogenic. Donor age, sex, ethnicity and CMV serostatus were compiled together with the repertoire data. A later genetic analysis took genome-wide SNP genotypes for about 65% of the roughly 670 donors and used that subset as a discovery cohort. Every repertoire in the discovery cohort had been generated on one and the same sequencing platform. Both class I and class II loci were covered by HLA typing, at four-digit resolution. Typing coverage varied by locus: about 620-630 donors for A, B, C, DRB1 and DQB1; approximately 560 for DQA1; nearly 610 for DPA1; more than 450 for DPB1. About five DR-DQ haplotypes were handled as single units for association and clustering, since linkage in the cohort was strong. Among approximately 370 genotyped donors of the cohort, an average of approximately 240,000 unique TCR beta nucleotide sequences was sequenced per donor, of which 15% to 20% were non-productive.

As to this clone: No antigen is known for it. No qualities accompany the bases; no much larger clone lies one base away.

Summary of the overall study and its limitations: The authors suggested that the approach could potentially be extended to other disease states and immunological phenotypes. Correlated functional status among segregating V segments might be attributable to linkage disequilibrium, but an unknown experimental factor could not be ruled out. In a later analysis, several top co-occurrence clusters were reported to appear linked to parvovirus B19, influenza, CMV and Epstein-Barr virus. When HLA alleles, especially DR and DQ, strongly co-occurred, attributing TCR associations to individual alleles was difficult. In this cohort, only TCR beta chains were sequenced, and detectable features were limited by the absence of alpha or paired-chain data. A later analysis associated about 17,000 TCR beta sequences with specific HLA alleles at a false discovery rate of 0.05. A later genetic analysis associated a missense DCLRE1C variant with V-gene and J-gene trimming of TCR beta chains, and an independent cohort replicated the association. According to a later analysis, TCR association rates differed among HLA loci, with DRB1 alleles showing the most associated TCRs and HLA-C alleles showing the fewest. Because counts were too low, 15 to 20 rarely observed V segments, including chromosome 9 orphons, were left out of the earlier analysis of 587 of the donors. The classifier was reported to diagnose cytomegalovirus status with high specificity and sensitivity in both the original and validation cohorts. Compared with the roughly 720-donor mean, donors in an Asian-associated ancestry cluster had fewer N-insertions in productive TCRs, according to a later genetic analysis. In a later analysis, HLA-associated TCR beta chains were found to be more clonally expanded and to have lower generation probabilities than equally common non-associated chains. The presence/absence analyses assumed that sequencing depth was roughly uniform across donors, and that assumption may not be true. Most TCR sequences were observed very rarely across donors, whereas some public TCRs were present in many individuals. An earlier analysis of 587 of the donors showed that most TCR beta V segments appeared in productive rearrangements either about 87% or about 30% of the time, which broadly matched IMGT annotations. A further reported finding was that TCR beta sequences accurately predicted the HLA-A and HLA-B alleles for most subjects in the first cohort. Some IMGT-functional V segments, including TRBV6-2 and TRBV6-3, could not be distinguished by the 87-base-pair reads and were therefore excluded. A cluster of highly shared sequence variants was judged likely to represent a technical artifact of the sequencing pipeline. Because HLA typing was unavailable for some donors at each locus, only the typed subset was used in association tests. In vitro tests confirmed that a few of the cytomegalovirus-associated TCR beta chains recognize cytomegalovirus antigens. Immune exposure information for the cohort was limited to CMV serostatus. The study gave a list of around 170 TCR beta chains associated with cytomegalovirus. According to a later analysis, most CMV-associated TCR beta chains appeared to be HLA-restricted, and the HLA associations seemed to be driven largely by CMV exposure.

The library was generated by the immunoSEQ multiplex PCR assay. A mixture of 60 forward primers for TCR Vbeta segments and 13 reverse primers for TCR Jbeta segments was used in the multiplex PCR. Amplification of the CDR3 region of rearranged TCR beta genes was performed with a multiplex PCR assay on genomic DNA. Amplified TCR beta libraries were sequenced as 87-base-pair reads on the Illumina HiSeq System. In the authors' own workflow: A later analysis counted 65 million to 90 million unique TCR beta chains across the 666 repertoires, and roughly 9.9 million of these chains were shared by at least two donors. To remove PCR and sequencing errors, raw reads were error-corrected and collapsed into unique sequences using a nearest-neighbor algorithm that merged closely related sequences. V, D and J gene segments were assigned by aligning CDR3 sequences to IMGT reference sequences. For a sequence to be retained, a match of at least six nucleotides was required to both a V gene segment and a J gene segment. Rearrangements were classified as productive when the CDR3 lacked stop codons and remained in frame with V and J, and all other rearrangements were classified as non-productive. Following IMGT convention, CDR3 was defined as the stretch from the second conserved V-encoded cysteine up to the conserved J-encoded phenylalanine. The earlier analysis of fewer than 750 of the donors excluded sequences that lacked an unambiguous match to a single V gene segment. In an earlier analysis of roughly 500 of the donors, V segments were called functional above 56.7% productive rearrangements and were called segregating when the between-donor standard deviation exceeded 5%. A statistical classification framework was developed to diagnose cytomegalovirus status using the catalog of TCR beta chain sequences. A later analysis assigned V and J genes by comparing TCR nucleotide sequences with IMGT/GENE-DB human TR gene sequences. The TCRdist pipeline was used in a later analysis to assign CDR3 sequences and most-parsimonious VDJ recombination scenarios. A later analysis defined each TCR beta chain by its CDR3 amino acid sequence plus V-gene family, and excluded reads lacking a unique V-gene family. As a way to deal with suspected cross-contamination and a sequencing artifact, a later analysis dropped 450 to 600 nucleotide sequences that were highly shared and had low generation probability. In a later analysis, a clonal expansion index for each public chain was calculated from normalized within-repertoire ranks of inferred template counts. In a later analysis, generation probabilities were computed using a VDJ recombination model fitted to out-of-frame rearrangements, and the results were checked against IGoR. In a later analysis, hypergeometric tests were used to score TCR-TCR, TCR-HLA and TCR-CMV co-occurrence, with a repertoire-size bias correction applied to TCR pairs. To estimate false discovery rates, a later analysis permuted the HLA or CMV assignments 20 times. In a later analysis, co-occurring TCRs were grouped using DBSCAN, and TCRdist sequence similarity was added for clustering within HLA-allele-positive subsets. For co-occurrence clustering, repertoires with fewer than 30,000 or more than 120,000 public chains were excluded, along with five or six repertoires with anomalous nucleotide sharing. Imported from immuneACCESS, the table was reduced by TCRdb to in-frame sequences with V and J called. These copies leave out some clones; in studies compared against another copy, an unresolved V gene accounts for under half, and the cause of the remainder is not known. The V and J calls and clone size are taken from that table; D and trimming were inferred from the DNA. Counted in this sample were over 50,000 clones; around 79% of them appeared once. The ten largest clones capture more than 2.5% of the sample.

CDR1 and CDR2 (SEHNR, FQNEAQ) derive from the germline V gene (reference sequence). The CDR3 starts with the cysteine, ends with the phenylalanine, and has 17 residues. This entry keeps only the CDR3 DNA: 51 bases, framed from base 1. At the junction V is shortened by 4 bases and J by 5 bases; bases outside the gene matches: 15. In total, approximately 610 healthy bone marrow donors made up the cohort. At the time of sampling, all cohort members were nominally healthy, though unrecorded immune exposures were likely present. The donor tested CMV seronegative and was one of the 352 seronegative cohort members. Each donor provided a peripheral blood sample, and peripheral blood mononuclear cells were used for TCR beta sequencing. Genomic DNA extraction from the blood cell samples was performed with the Qiagen DNeasy Blood Extraction Kit.

Sequenced: PBMCs. The sequence derives from a female donor in good health and CMV-seronegative. Recombination joined TRBV7-9 with TRBJ1-1; 8 junctional bases match TRBD1. In nucleotides, the sequence is TGTGCCAGCAGCTCCGTTCCCGGACAGGGAGGATATACTGAAGCTTTCTTT. It is translated as CASSSVPGQGGYTEAFF.